This TCR beta chain emerged from a study of blood T cell repertoires in COVID-19. Turning to the study itself: The study drew acute and convalescent COVID-19 samples from the United States, Italy and Spain.

V lost 7 bases and J lost 0; bases outside the gene matches: 4. The CDR3 has 15 residues. Germline V CDR1 and CDR2: MNHEY, SMNVEV (reference sequence). TCRdb keeps only in-frame clones here, not all; method: immunoSEQ multiplex PCR. Of over 300,000 clones in the sample, roughly 85% are singletons; the top ten hold just over 7%. The rearrangement joins TRBV27 to TRBJ2-3; TRBD2 matches at 10 bases. Sequenced material: peripheral blood. This receptor was obtained from a human donor in a cohort sampled during active COVID-19. The CDR3 DNA sequence: TGTGCCAGCACAAAGACTAGCGGGAGCACAGATACGCAGTATTTT. This gives the protein CASTKTSGSTDTQYF.